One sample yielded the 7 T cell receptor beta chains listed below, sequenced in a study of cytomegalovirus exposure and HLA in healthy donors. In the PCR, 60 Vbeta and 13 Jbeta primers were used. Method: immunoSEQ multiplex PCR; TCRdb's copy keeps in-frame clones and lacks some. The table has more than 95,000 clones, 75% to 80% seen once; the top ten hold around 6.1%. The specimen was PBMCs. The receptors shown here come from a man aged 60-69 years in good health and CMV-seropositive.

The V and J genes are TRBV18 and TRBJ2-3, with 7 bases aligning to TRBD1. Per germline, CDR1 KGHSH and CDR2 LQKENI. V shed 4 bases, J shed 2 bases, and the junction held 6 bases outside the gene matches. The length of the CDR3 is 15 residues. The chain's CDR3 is CASSQGAPVTDTQYF. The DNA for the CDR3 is TGTGCCAGCTCACAGGGGGCGCCTGTCACAGATACGCAGTATTTT.

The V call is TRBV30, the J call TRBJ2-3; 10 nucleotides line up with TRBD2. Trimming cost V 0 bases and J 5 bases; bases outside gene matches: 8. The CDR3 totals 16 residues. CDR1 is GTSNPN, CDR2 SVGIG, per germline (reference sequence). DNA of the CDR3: TGTGCCTGGAGTGTTCCAGCGGGGGGGCCTGGAGATACGCAGTATTTT. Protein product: CAWSVPAGGPGDTQYF.

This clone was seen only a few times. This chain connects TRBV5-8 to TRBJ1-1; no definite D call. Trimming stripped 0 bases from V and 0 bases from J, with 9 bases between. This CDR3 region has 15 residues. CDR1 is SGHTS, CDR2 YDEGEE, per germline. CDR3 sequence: CASSLVGRMNTEAFF. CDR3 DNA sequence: TGTGCCAGCAGCTTGGTTGGCAGGATGAACACTGAAGCTTTCTTT.

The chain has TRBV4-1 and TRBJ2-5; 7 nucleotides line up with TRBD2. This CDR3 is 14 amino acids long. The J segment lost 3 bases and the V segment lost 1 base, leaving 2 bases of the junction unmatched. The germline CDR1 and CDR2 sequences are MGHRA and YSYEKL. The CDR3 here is CASSQGAGEETQYF. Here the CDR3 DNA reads TGCGCCAGCAGCCAAGGTGCGGGGGAAGAGACCCAGTACTTC.

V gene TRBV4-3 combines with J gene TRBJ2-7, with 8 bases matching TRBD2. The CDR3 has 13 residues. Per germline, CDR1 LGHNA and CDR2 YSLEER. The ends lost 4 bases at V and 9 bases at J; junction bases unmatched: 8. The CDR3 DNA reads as TGCGCCAGCAGCCCTACCGGGACTAGTGGGCAGTACTTC. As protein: CASSPTGTSGQYF.

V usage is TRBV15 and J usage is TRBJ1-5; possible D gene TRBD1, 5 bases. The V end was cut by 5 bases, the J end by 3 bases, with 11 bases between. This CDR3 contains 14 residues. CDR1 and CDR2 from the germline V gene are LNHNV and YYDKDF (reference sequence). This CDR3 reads CATSRGGSNQPQHF. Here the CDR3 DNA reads TGTGCCACCAGCCGGGGGGGTTCCAATCAGCCCCAGCATTTT.

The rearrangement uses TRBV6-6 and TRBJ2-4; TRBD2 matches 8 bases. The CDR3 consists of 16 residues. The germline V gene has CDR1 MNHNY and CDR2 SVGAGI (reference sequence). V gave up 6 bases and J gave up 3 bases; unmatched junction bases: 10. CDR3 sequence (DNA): TGTGCCAGCAGCTCCCCGGGGGGGACGGGCAAAAACATTCAGTACTTC. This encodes CASSSPGGTGKNIQYF.